The 2 T cell receptor beta chains given below trace back to one sample, sequenced in a study of cytomegalovirus exposure and HLA in healthy donors (dated by TCRdb to the late 2010s). The method was the immunoSEQ multiplex PCR assay. For the multiplex PCR, a mixture combining 60 forward primers for TCR Vbeta segments and 13 reverse primers for TCR Jbeta segments was used. Held by TCRdb, this immuneACCESS table contains in-frame sequences only and omits some clones. Under half of the omission traces to an unresolved V gene where checked; the cause of the rest is unknown. This sample lists fewer than 80,000 clones; roughly two thirds were detected once. The top ten clonotypes cover around 7% of the sample. Specimen: PBMCs. These receptors came from a woman aged 45-60 years in good health and CMV-seropositive.

The sample holds one count of this clone. The chain employs TRBV5-1 and TRBJ2-2; 8 nucleotides agree with TRBD1. CDR3 size: 16 residues. V shed 0 bases, J shed 5 bases, and the junction held 6 bases outside the gene matches. Germline V gene lookup returns CDR1 SGHRS and CDR2 YFSETQ. In DNA form, the CDR3 reads TGCGCCAGCAGCTTGGTCGGGACAGGTCGTACCGGGGAGCTGTTTTTT. Translated: CASSLVGTGRTGELFF.

This sequence joins TRBV11-1 and TRBJ2-1, with 9 positions matching TRBD1. Germline values: CDR1 SGHAT, CDR2 FQDESV (reference sequence). Trimming cost V 5 bases and J 0 bases; bases outside gene matches: 2. CDR3 length: 15 amino acids. The CDR3 region has the DNA TGTGCCAGCAGCGCGGACAGGGGCTCCTACAATGAGCAGTTCTTC. Protein: CASSADRGSYNEQFF.